These 2 T cell receptor beta chains share one sample of origin, sequenced in a study of stem cell transplantation in POMP-related autoinflammatory disease. Sequenced by immunoSEQ multiplex PCR; TCRdb stores in-frame clones only, minus some. The table includes around 5,000 clones, approximately 92% detected once. This specimen consisted of CD8+ T cells from PBMCs, obtained after stem cell transplantation. The source is a human patient with POMP-related autoinflammation and immune dysregulation (PRAID). Part of the T cells may come from the graft donor.

CDR3 nucleotides: TGCAGCGAGTACCTGGGACCGTTGAACACCGGGGAGCTGTTTTTT. Translated, it gives CSEYLGPLNTGELFF. V usage is TRBV29-1 and J usage is TRBJ2-2; D is tentatively TRBD1 or TRBD2 (5 bases each). The CDR3 is 15 residues long. The V end lost 7 bases, the J end lost 1 base, and 16 bases lay between the germline ends. Germline loops: CDR1 SQVTM, CDR2 ANQGSEA.

This clone has a single count. The J gene is TRBJ2-5, the V gene TRBV28; D uncertain. The CDR3 is 11 amino acids. V was cut by 3 bases and J by 5 bases, with 4 bases left in between. From germline, CDR1 is MDHEN and CDR2 SYDVKM. CDR3 bases: TGTGCCAGCAGTTTTGAGGAGACCCAGTACTTC. The encoded protein is CASSFEETQYF.